This TCR beta chain was sequenced for a study of blood T cell repertoires in COVID-19. On the study more broadly: The United States, Italy and Spain were the sources of the acute and convalescent COVID-19 samples. PBMCs, B-cell-depleted T cells, or T cells provided the cDNA or gDNA that made up the material.

Germline CDR1 is SEHNR and CDR2 is FQNEAQ (reference sequence). This CDR3 comprises 16 residues. The ends were cut back, 6 bases at V and 7 bases at J, with 24 bases in the middle. Authors' data handling: Using reference gene primer amplification, nucleated cell counts were estimated. Measured with immunoSEQ multiplex PCR; TCRdb has only the in-frame clones, and not every one. D and trimming were read from the DNA, whereas the V and J calls and clone size are those reported in that table. The table lists 250,000 to 350,000 clones, around four fifths of them singletons, with around 3.9% in the top ten.

The sequencing sample was made of peripheral blood. V is TRBV7-9 and J is TRBJ1-2; possible D gene TRBD1, 6 bases. The TCR was taken from a woman between 45 and 65 years old with active or convalescent COVID-19. The CDR3 DNA reads TGTGCCAGCAGACCGAGCGGGACAAAGAACTATATTGGCTACACCTTC. Protein sequence: CASRPSGTKNYIGYTF.